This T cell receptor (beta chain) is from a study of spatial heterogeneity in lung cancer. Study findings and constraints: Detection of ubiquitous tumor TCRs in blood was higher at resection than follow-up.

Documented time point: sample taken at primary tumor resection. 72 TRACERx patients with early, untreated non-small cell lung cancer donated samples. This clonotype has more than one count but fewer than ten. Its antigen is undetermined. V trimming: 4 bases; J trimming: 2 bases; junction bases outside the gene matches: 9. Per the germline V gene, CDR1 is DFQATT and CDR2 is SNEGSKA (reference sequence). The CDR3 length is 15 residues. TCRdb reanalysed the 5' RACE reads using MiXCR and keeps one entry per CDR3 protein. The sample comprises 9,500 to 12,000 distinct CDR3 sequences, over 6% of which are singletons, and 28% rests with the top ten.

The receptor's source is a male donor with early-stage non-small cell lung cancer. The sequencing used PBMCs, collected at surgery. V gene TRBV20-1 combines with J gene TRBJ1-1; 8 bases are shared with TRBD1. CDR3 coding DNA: TGCAGTGCTATTCAGGGGGCGGTTAAAAACACTGAAGCTTTCTTT. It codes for CSAIQGAVKNTEAFF.